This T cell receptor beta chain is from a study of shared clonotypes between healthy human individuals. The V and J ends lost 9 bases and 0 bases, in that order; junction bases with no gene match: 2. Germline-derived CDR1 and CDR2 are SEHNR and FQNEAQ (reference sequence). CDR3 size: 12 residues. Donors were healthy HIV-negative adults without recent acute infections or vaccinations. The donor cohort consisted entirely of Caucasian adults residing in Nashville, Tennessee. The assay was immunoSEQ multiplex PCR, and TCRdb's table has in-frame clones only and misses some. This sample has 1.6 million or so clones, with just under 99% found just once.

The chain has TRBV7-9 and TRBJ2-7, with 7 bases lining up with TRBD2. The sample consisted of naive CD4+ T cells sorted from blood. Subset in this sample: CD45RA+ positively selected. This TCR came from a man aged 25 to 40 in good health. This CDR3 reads CASTSASYEQYF. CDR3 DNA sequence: TGTGCCAGTACTAGCGCCTCCTACGAGCAGTACTTC.